This T cell receptor (beta chain) came from a study of blood T cell repertoires in COVID-19 (dated by TCRdb to the early 2020s). General notes on the study: Collaborator samples came from the United States, Italy and Spain and covered acute and convalescent phases of COVID-19. The prospective study material was composed of cDNA or gDNA derived from T cells, B-cell-depleted T cells, or PBMCs. The dataset comprised deeply sampled blood TCRbeta repertoires from subjects exposed to, actively infected with, or recovered from COVID-19. A freely available public database, intended as a resource for researchers studying the immune response to SARS-CoV-2, is where the repertoires were released. Samples were obtained from the ongoing ImmuneRACE study (first 160 participants) and from 950 to 1,500 subjects provided by 6 global collaborators. Sample metadata almost always included a de-identified subject ID, COVID-19 status, age in years and sex. HLA class I and class II types, where available, came from metadata supplied by the sample provider rather than from assay-based typing.

Results and caveats for the whole study, not just this receptor: Clinical and demographic metadata were provided uncurated, with the amount varying by source and participant.

TCRbeta CDR3 regions were amplified from genomic DNA using the immunoSEQ Assay, a bias-controlled multiplex PCR. The published analysis was carried out like this. Within the assay, amplification of reference gene primers was used to estimate how many nucleated cells each sample contained. To quantify the absolute abundance of each unique TCRbeta CDR3 rearrangement, sequence reads were collapsed and filtered. For each sample, productive Simpson clonality was calculated as the square root of Simpson's diversity index over productive rearrangements. Imported from immuneACCESS, the table was reduced by TCRdb to in-frame sequences with V and J called. These copies leave out some clones; in studies compared against another copy, an unresolved V gene accounts for under half, and the cause of the remainder is not known. V, J and clone size are those of that table, while D and trimming were read from the DNA. The sample contains about 59,000 clones, 80% of them found a single time. Jointly, the top ten make up more than 7% of the sample.

A remark on this clone: Its antigen target is currently unknown. No qualities accompany the bases; no much larger clone lies one base away.

The CDR3 holds 14 amino acids from the cysteine to the phenylalanine. Only CDR3 DNA remains: 42 bases, in frame from the first base. CDR1 ENHRY and CDR2 SYGVKD are derived from the germline V gene. At the junction V is shortened by 6 bases and J by 0 bases, with 10 bases in between. The collaborating institutions used their own protocols to collect whole blood in K2EDTA tubes. Collaborator samples were shipped for TCRbeta analysis as frozen whole blood, isolated PBMCs, or DNA extracted from either sample type. Sequenced sample: peripheral blood. The TCR was taken from a man aged 60-69 years with acute or convalescent COVID-19. The sequence joins TRBV10-3 to TRBJ2-3, with the D gene not clear enough to name. The DNA is TGTGCCATCAGGCCGTTCAGTAGCACAGATACGCAGTATTTT. Its protein reads: CAIRPFSSTDTQYF.